This entry features one T cell receptor beta chain sequence. These data originate in a study of blood T cell repertoires in COVID-19. Study details: Nucleic acid was either cDNA or gDNA, and it came from T cells, B-cell-depleted T cells, or PBMCs.

Per the germline V gene, CDR1 is SGHNT and CDR2 is YYREEE (reference sequence). V dropped 6 bases and J dropped 7; count of bases not matched to a gene: 19. The CDR3 is 17 residues long. Original processing notes: Reference gene primer amplification gave nucleated cell count estimates. The assay was immunoSEQ multiplex PCR, and TCRdb's table has in-frame clones only and misses some. The V and J calls and clone size were taken over from that table, and D and trimming were inferred from the DNA. The sample gives approximately 260,000 clones, roughly 84% of which show up once; around 7.8% is in the top ten.

The gene calls are TRBV5-4 and TRBJ2-1, with 7 nucleotides matching TRBD1. The specimen was peripheral blood. The sequence derives from a human donor in a cohort sampled during active COVID-19. The CDR3 DNA follows: TGTGCCAGCACCTCTTGGGGAACACAGGGGCTCCGAAATGAGCAGTTCTTC. Encoded protein: CASTSWGTQGLRNEQFF. Combining the CDR3 with reference TRBV5-4 and TRBJ2-1 gives the whole variable domain ETGVTQSPTHLIKTRGQQVTLRCSSQSGHNTVSWYQQALGQGPQFIFQYYREEENGRGNFPPRFSGLQFPNYSSELNVNALELDDSALYLCASTSWGTQGLRNEQFFGPGTRLTVL.